One TCR beta chain is described in this entry. Its cognate antigen has yet to be identified. One base away there is no much larger clone; base qualities are not given. The CDR3 regions of human TCRbeta chains were analyzed by immunosequencing. As for the authors' bioinformatics: TCRs in the repertoires were compared against a reference library of SARS-CoV-2-specific TCRs that had been generated with the MIRA antigen-specificity platform. Breadth meant the fraction of unique TCRs that were SARS-CoV-2-associated, whereas depth meant the fraction of total T cells that were SARS-CoV-2-associated. Each spike-specific TCR was assigned to its reactive spike region and to a CD4 or CD8 class using the MIRA data. Log10-transformed breadth and depth values were compared by one-way ANOVA with Sidak's multiple comparisons tests. TCRdb provides this immuneACCESS table in a form limited to in-frame rearrangements. Some clones are lacking; in checked studies, under half of them reflect an unresolved V gene, and why the rest are absent is not known. D and trimming come from the DNA, and the V and J calls and clone size come from that table. This sample is represented by 170,000 or so clones; about 93% of them were singletons. 0.8% to 1.3% of the sample goes to the ten largest clones.

What this sample's time point label stands for: about 28 days (+/-7) after the second vaccine dose. The sample's treatment or condition label is to be understood as: meningococcal conjugate vaccine given as trial control. Samples from vaccinated people were obtained from the UK trials COV001 and COV002, which included a single-blind randomized controlled phase 2/3 trial of AZD1222 (ChAdOx1 nCoV-19) in healthy adults. For TCRbeta chain sequencing, PBMC samples from trial participants were taken at day 0 and at day 28 after the second dose. The CDR3, from cysteine to phenylalanine, totals 13 residues. CDR3 DNA is the only sequence kept; it has 39 bases, read in frame from the first base. For CDR1 and CDR2, the germline V gene lists SGHRS and YFSETQ. V drops 7 bases and J drops 1 base, leaving 11 bases in between. The data were taken from a study of T cell responses to AZD1222 COVID-19 vaccine (dated by TCRdb to about 2021). About the full investigation: A total of approximately 250 trial participants underwent TCR sequencing, of whom under 220 had received two doses of AZD1222 and approximately 25 had received two doses of the MenACWY control vaccine. Trial participants were enrolled by age into 18-55, 56-69 and 70-plus year subgroups, with about 150, 27 and 61 TCR-sequenced participants respectively.

Results and caveats for the whole study, not just this receptor: The whole spike protein was spanned by vaccine-associated CD4 TCRs, and dominant responses were seen in regions 160-218 and 743-854. Most participants were white British and females outnumbered males, and the authors suggested that clonal diversity may have been underestimated. Because no day 14 peak-response samples were available, repertoires were characterized only after the peak T cell response. The 56-69-year group was small, and its depth increase did not reach significance, likely because of low power. Nearly half of unique spike-specific TCRs reportedly recognized epitopes outside regions mutated in the B.1.351 and B.1.1.7 variants. After two AZD1222 doses, spike-specific TCR breadth and depth were significantly higher than at day 0 and than in MenACWY recipients. Only six AZD1222 recipients were SARS-CoV-2 seropositive at baseline, limiting conclusions about previously exposed vaccinees.

The sample consisted of peripheral blood, taken 28 days after the second dose of the MenACWY control vaccine. This TCR came from an adult who received the MenACWY meningococcal vaccine as a control. The V and J segments used are TRBV5-1 and TRBJ2-5, with the D gene not confidently named. DNA sequence: TGCGCCAGCTCAACTCAGAGCCAAGAGACCCAGTACTTC. It encodes CASSTQSQETQYF.